This T cell receptor (beta chain) is from a study of shared clonotypes between healthy human individuals. Background on the study: A couple of women and a few men aged 18 to 49 made up the donors.

About this clone itself: The antigen is not known.

The CDR3 runs 15 residues. V shed 7 bases, J shed 4 bases, and the junction held 9 bases outside the gene matches. Looked up from germline, CDR1 is WNHNN and CDR2 is SYGVQD (reference sequence). For unsorted samples, genomic DNA was extracted from 75 million to 90 million PBMCs. Repertoires were generated with immunoSEQ multiplex PCR, while TCRdb's copy carries only in-frame clones and drops some. This table has 450,000 to 500,000 clones, about 78% appearing once. Whole-study results and caveats: Sampling used blood alone; tissue repertoires probably differ. Limited genetic and exposure-history diversity came from having few donors.

This sequence originates from a woman in her 40s in good health. Some clones in this sample may be carry-over from other donors' samples. The V gene is TRBV10-1, the J gene TRBJ2-5; TRBD2 matches 10 bases. The material sequenced was PBMCs. The CDR3 is CASNLSGRASETQYF. The CDR3 region has the DNA TGCGCCAGCAACCTCAGCGGGAGGGCCTCAGAGACCCAGTACTTC.